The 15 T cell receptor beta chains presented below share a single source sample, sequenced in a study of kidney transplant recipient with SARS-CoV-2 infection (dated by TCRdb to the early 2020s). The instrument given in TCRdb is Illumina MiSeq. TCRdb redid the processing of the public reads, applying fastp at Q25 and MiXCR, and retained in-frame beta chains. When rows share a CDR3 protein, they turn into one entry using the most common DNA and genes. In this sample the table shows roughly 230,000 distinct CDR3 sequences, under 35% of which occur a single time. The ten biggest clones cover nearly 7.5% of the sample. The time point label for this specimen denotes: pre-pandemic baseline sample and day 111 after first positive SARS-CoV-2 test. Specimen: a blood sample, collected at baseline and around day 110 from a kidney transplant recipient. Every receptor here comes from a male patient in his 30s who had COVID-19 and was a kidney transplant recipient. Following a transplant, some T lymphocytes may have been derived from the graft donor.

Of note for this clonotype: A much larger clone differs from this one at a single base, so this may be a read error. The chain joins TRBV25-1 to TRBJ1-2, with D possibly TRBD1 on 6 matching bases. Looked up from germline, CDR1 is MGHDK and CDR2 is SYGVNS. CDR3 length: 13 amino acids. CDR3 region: CAGSERDIGGYTF. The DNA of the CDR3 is TGTGCCGGCAGTGAAAGGGACATCGGTGGCTACACCTTC.

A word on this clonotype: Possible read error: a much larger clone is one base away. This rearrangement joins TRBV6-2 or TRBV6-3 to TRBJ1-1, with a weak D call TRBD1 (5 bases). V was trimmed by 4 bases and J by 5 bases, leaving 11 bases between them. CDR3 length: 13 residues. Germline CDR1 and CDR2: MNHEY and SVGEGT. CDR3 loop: CASSWAGNTEAFF. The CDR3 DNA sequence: TGTGCCAGCAGTTGGGCAGGGAATACTGAAGCTTTCTTT.

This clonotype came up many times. The DNA of the CDR3 is TGTGCCAGCAGCGGCAGAGTAGCGGGGATCACAGATACGCAGTATTTT. This codes for CASSGRVAGITDTQYF. The chain is built from TRBV7-9 and TRBJ2-3; 8 nucleotides align to TRBD2. CDR1 and CDR2 (germline): SEHNR, FQNEAQ (reference sequence). Germline trimming cut 5 bases from V and 2 bases from J; bases unmatched to any gene: 9. The CDR3 consists of 16 residues.

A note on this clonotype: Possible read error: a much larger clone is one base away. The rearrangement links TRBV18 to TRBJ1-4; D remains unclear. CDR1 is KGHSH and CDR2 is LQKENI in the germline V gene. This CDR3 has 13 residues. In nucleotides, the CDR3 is TGTGCCAGCTCAACGAACGTCCAGGAAAAACCGTTTTTT. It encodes CASSTNVQEKPFF.

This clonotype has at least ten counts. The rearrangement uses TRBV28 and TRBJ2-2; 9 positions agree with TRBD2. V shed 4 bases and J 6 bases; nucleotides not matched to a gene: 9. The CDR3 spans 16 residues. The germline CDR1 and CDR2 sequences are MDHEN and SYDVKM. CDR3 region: CASSSIAGEVAGELFF. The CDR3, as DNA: TGTGCCAGCAGTTCCATAGCGGGAGAGGTGGCCGGGGAGCTGTTTTTT.

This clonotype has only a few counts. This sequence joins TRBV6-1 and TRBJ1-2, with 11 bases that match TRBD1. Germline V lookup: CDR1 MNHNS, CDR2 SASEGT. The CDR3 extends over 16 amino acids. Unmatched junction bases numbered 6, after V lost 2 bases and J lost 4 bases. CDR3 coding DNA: TGTGCCAGCAGTGAACGAGGGACAGGGGGGACCTATGGCTACACCTTC. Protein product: CASSERGTGGTYGYTF.

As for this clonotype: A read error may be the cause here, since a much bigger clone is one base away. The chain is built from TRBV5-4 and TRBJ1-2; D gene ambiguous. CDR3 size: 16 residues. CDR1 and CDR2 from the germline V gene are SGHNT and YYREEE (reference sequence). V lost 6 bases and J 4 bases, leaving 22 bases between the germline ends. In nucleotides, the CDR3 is TGTGCCAGCATGTGGATCGCACCAGGAAAGACCTATGGCTACACCTTC. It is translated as CASMWIAPGKTYGYTF.

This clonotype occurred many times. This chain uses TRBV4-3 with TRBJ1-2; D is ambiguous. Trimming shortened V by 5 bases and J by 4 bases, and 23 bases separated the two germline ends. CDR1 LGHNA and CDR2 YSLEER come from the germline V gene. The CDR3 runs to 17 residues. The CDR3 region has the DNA TGCGCCAGCAGCGCGTTCGAAGGACGTCGAAAGACCTATGGCTACACCTTC. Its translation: CASSAFEGRRKTYGYTF.

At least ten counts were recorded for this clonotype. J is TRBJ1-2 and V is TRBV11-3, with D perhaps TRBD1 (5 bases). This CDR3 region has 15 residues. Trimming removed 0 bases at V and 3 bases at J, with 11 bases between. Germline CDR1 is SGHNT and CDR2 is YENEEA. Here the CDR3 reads CASSLDRQMDYGYTF. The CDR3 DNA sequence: TGTGCCAGCAGCTTAGACCGACAGATGGACTATGGCTACACCTTC.

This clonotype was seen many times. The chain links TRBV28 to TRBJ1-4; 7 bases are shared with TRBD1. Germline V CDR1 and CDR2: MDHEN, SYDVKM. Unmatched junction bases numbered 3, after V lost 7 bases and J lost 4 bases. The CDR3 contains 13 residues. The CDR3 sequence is CASKGQLNEKLFF. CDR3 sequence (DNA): TGTGCCAGCAAGGGACAGCTTAATGAAAAACTGTTTTTT.

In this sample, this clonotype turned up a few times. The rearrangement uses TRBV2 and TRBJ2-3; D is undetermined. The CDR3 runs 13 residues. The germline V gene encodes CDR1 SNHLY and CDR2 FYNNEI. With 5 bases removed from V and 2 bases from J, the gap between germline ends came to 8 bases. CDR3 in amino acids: CASSLTYTDTQYF. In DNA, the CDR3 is TGTGCCAGCAGTCTCACTTACACAGATACGCAGTATTTT.

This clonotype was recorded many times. The DNA of the CDR3 is TGTGCCAGCAGCAGAGTTTTTCCCATTTCAGGCTTGACCGGGGAGCTGTTTTTT. Residues: CASSRVFPISGLTGELFF. The chain carries TRBV3-1 and TRBJ2-2; D unclear. The germline gives CDR1 LGHDT, CDR2 YNNKEL (reference sequence). The CDR3 extends over 18 amino acids. V shed 5 bases and J shed 5 bases, with 24 bases lying between them.

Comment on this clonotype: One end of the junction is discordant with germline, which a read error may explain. The CDR3 loop is CVSSLSGRDTQYF. For the CDR3, the DNA is TGTGTCAGCAGCTTATCGGGGCGAGATACGCAGTATTTT. This sequence joins TRBV7-9 and TRBJ2-3; D may match TRBD1 or TRBD2 (5 bases each). Germline V gene lookup returns CDR1 SEHNR and CDR2 FQNEAQ (reference sequence). This CDR3 region has 13 residues.

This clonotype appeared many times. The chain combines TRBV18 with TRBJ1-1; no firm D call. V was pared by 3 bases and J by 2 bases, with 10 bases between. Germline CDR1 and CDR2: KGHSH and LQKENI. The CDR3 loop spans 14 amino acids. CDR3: CASSPPGGNTEAFF. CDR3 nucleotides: TGTGCCAGCTCACCTCCTGGCGGTAACACTGAAGCTTTCTTT.

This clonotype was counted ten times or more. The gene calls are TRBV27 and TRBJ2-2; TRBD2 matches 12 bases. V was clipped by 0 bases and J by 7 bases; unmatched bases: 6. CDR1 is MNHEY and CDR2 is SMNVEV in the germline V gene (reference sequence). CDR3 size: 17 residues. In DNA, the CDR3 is TGTGCCAGCAGTTTATCACCTAGCGGGAGGGGTCTCGGGGAGCTGTTTTTT. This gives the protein CASSLSPSGRGLGELFF.